These T cell receptor beta chains were read from a single sample in a study of T cells in Graves' hyperthyroidism and ophthalmopathy. TCRdb fed the multiplex PCR reads into MiXCR, producing one record per CDR3 protein. This sample yields a few hundred thousand distinct CDR3 sequences, of which 46% are seen a single time; 6.5% to 9% belongs to the top ten. Specimen: peripheral blood or thyroid tissue (not recorded which). The receptor source for this set is a woman between 18 and 30 years old with Graves' hyperthyroidism. Both conserved end residues are part of each CDR3. Each record gives: J gene, V gene, D gene, CDR3 protein. A D gene is named only where the DNA matches it firmly.

TRBJ1-6	TRBV3-1	-	CASSQGPGNSPLHF
TRBJ1-4	TRBV2	TRBD1	CASSSGQVVEKLFF
TRBJ1-1	TRBV24-1	TRBD1	CASRSEGAGTEAFF
TRBJ2-7	TRBV11-2	TRBD2	CASSPGTSTGGELQYF
TRBJ1-5	TRBV7-8	-	CASSQASPDNQPQHF
TRBJ2-7	TRBV15	-	CATSERPRTTYEQYF
TRBJ2-2	TRBV6-1	-	CASGGGGIGELFF
TRBJ1-6	TRBV7-8	TRBD1	CASSLAGQPLHF
TRBJ1-2	TRBV9	-	CASSGVSLGANYGYTF
TRBJ2-5	TRBV15	-	CATKFGGYQETQYF
TRBJ2-2	TRBV4-1	-	CASSQVGLQRELFF
TRBJ2-5	TRBV24-1	-	CATSDPVVEGETQYF
TRBJ1-1	TRBV12-3/TRBV12-4	-	CASRPENTEAFF
TRBJ1-4	TRBV7-9	-	CASSAIGQGSEKLFF
TRBJ2-7	TRBV15	TRBD2	CATSRGLGYEQYF
TRBJ1-5	TRBV6-6	-	CASSEETKYQPQHF
TRBJ1-2	TRBV11-2	-	CASTRFQNYGYTF
TRBJ2-5	TRBV15	-	CATSRDLPTRETQYF
TRBJ1-1	TRBV10-3	-	CASSDRVTGEAFF
TRBJ2-7	TRBV7-6	-	CASTPGGSRIEEQYF
TRBJ1-6	TRBV12-3/TRBV12-4	-	CASRGANPQNSPLHF
TRBJ1-1	TRBV5-6	-	CASSSSDLMNTEAFF
TRBJ2-2	TRBV10-1	-	CASSDPNTGELFF
TRBJ1-2	TRBV4-2	-	CASSQEGSLGYGYTF
TRBJ2-5	TRBV7-9	TRBD1	CASRRQGESMETQYF
TRBJ2-5	TRBV7-3	TRBD2	CASSGRLAGGQETQYF
TRBJ2-7	TRBV6-5	-	CASSEGLPYEQYF
TRBJ2-7	TRBV5-1	-	CASSQAWDSAYEQYF
TRBJ1-6	TRBV7-9	TRBD1	CASSTRDRGSSYNSPLHF
TRBJ1-5	TRBV2	TRBD1	CASSPGQGVQPQHF
TRBJ2-7	TRBV20-1	-	CSATNSYEQYF
TRBJ2-2	TRBV29-1	-	CSVGRGVNTGELFF
TRBJ2-7	TRBV19	TRBD1	CASRPDRSYEQYF
TRBJ1-2	TRBV12-3/TRBV12-4	-	CASSSTALDYGYTF
-	TRBV5-1	-	CASSLDAGAYEQYF
TRBJ2-3	TRBV11-2	TRBD2	CASSPGLAAVRDTQYF
TRBJ1-2	TRBV2	-	CASGYTYGYTF
TRBJ2-7	TRBV7-2	-	CASSTTVVEQYF
TRBJ2-7	TRBV7-3	-	CASSLRGADGAYEQYF
TRBJ1-2	TRBV7-9	-	CASSLSTVNYGYTF
TRBJ1-2	TRBV20-1	TRBD1	CSGRAGGRGYTF
TRBJ2-5	TRBV7-2	TRBD2	CASSQGTSGIQETQYF